This T cell receptor (beta chain) was sequenced for a study of long-term antiretroviral therapy in people with HIV. Running of the v3.0 immunoSEQ assay took place at survey level. Produced via immunoSEQ multiplex PCR; TCRdb's table is partial and in-frame only. In the table there are about 24,000 clones, approximately 80% of which are singletons. With respect to this clone: Other DNA sequences of this sample code for an identical CDR3.

The CDR3 is made up of 14 amino acids. Trimming removed 1 base from V and 3 bases from J, with 8 bases in between. The germline V gene has CDR1 SGHVS and CDR2 FQNEAQ. Here the sequenced sample was unsorted PBMCs, taken 3 years after starting antiretroviral therapy. This chain uses TRBV7-8 with TRBJ2-3; D call uncertain. The source is a man aged 50-60 years with HIV. The CDR3 is CASSLGLGTDTQYF. The DNA for the CDR3 is TGTGCCAGCAGCTTAGGCCTAGGAACAGATACGCAGTATTTT.